This T cell receptor beta chain was identified in a study of shared clonotypes between healthy human individuals. The germline V and J ends were trimmed by 3 bases and 4 bases, with 12 bases remaining between them. This CDR3 has 14 residues. CDR1 is KGHSH and CDR2 is LQKENI in the germline V gene. Some clones are missing from TCRdb's copy, which holds only in-frame ones; the method was immunoSEQ multiplex PCR. The sample yields more than 850,000 clones, 75% to 85% seen once. Whole-study results and caveats: Some clonotypes were shared by all four sorted-subset donors, while others were not shared. The non-shared ones had lower generation probabilities than the shared ones. In general, naive subsets displayed greater estimated richness than memory subsets did.

The investigators split CD4+ cells into a CD45RA+ naive subset and a CD45RA-negative memory subset. To note about this clone: Its cognate antigen is unknown.

The sequenced material came from memory CD4+ T cells from PBMCs. Indicated subset: CD45RA-negative fraction. This chain links TRBV18 with TRBJ1-1; tentatively, D is TRBD1 (5 bases). This clonotype originated in a man aged 18 to 29 in good health. Some clones in this sample may be carry-over from other donors' samples. CDR3 protein: CASSPGIRGTEAFF. For the CDR3, the DNA is TGTGCCAGCTCACCCGGAATAAGGGGCACTGAAGCTTTCTTT.